This TCR beta chain was sequenced during a study of cytomegalovirus exposure and HLA in healthy donors. On the study more broadly: Out of around 360 genotyped donors, about 80% belonged to the Caucasian-associated ancestry cluster.

As concerns this clone: Its cognate antigen is unknown.

Primers included in the PCR were 60 Vbeta and 13 Jbeta primers. Generated by immunoSEQ multiplex PCR, the TCRdb table keeps only in-frame clones and is missing some. This table holds some 140,000 clones, roughly 79% found once. Points from the study as a whole: Previous analysis showed most TCR beta V segments were productive about 87% or about 30% of the time. A few CMV-associated chains proved CMV antigen-specific in vitro.

Trimming shortened V by 6 bases and J by 0 bases, and 8 bases separated the two germline ends. The CDR3 extends over 13 amino acids. Looked up from germline, CDR1 is SNHLY and CDR2 is FYNNEI. This chain uses TRBV2 with TRBJ1-1; maybe TRBD1 (5 bases). The sequenced material came from PBMCs. This clonotype originated in a man younger than 35 in good health and CMV-seronegative. DNA for the CDR3: TGTGCCAGCAGACCGACAGTGAACACTGAAGCTTTCTTT. This gives the protein CASRPTVNTEAFF.